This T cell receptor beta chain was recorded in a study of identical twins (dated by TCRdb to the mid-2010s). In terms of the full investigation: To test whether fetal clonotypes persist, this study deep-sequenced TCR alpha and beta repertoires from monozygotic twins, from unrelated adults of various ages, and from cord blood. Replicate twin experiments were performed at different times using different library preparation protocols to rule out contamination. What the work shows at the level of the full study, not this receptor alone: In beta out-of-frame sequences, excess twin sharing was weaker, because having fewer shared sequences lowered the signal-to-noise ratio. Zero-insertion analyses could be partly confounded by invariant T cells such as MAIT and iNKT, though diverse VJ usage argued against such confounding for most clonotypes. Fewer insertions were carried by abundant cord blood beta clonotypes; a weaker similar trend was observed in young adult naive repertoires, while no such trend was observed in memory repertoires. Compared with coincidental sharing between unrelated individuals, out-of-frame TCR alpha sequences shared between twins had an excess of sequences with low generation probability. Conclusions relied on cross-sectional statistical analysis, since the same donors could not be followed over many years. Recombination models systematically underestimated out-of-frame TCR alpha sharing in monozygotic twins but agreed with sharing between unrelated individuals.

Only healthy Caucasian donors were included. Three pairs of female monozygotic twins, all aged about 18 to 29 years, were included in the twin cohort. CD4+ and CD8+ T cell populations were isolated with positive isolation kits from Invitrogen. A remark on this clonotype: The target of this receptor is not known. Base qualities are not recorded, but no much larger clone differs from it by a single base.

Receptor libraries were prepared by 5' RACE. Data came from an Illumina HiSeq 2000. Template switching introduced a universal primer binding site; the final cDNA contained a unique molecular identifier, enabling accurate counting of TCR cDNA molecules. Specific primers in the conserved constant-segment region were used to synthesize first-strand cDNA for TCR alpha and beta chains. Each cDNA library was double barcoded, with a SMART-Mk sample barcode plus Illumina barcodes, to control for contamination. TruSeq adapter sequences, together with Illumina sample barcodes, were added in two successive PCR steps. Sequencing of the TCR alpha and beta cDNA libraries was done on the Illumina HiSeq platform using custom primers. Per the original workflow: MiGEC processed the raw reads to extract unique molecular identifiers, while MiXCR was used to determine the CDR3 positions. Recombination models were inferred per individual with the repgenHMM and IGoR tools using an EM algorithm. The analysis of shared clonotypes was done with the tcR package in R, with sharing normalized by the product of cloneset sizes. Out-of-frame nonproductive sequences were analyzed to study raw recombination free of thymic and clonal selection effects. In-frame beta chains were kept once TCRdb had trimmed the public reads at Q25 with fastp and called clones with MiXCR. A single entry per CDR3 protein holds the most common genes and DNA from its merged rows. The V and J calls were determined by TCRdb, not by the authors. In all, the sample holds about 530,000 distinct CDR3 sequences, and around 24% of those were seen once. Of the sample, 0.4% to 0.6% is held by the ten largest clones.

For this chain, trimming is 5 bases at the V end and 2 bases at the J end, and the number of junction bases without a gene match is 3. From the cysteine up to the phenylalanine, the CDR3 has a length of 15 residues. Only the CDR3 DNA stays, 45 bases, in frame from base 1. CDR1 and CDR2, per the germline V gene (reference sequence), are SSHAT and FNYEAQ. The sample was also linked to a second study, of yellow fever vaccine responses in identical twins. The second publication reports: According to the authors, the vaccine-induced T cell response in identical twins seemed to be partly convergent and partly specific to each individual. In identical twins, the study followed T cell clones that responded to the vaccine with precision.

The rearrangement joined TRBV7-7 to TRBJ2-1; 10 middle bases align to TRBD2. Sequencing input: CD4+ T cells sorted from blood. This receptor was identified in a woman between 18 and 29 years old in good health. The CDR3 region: CASSATSGPYNEQFF. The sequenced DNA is TGTGCCAGCAGCGCGACTAGCGGGCCCTACAATGAGCAGTTCTTC.